This T cell receptor beta chain was identified in a study of naive and memory T cell subsets (dated by TCRdb to the late 2010s). A note on the overall study: The study applied an open-source, UMI-based TCR alpha and beta sequencing pipeline to sorted naive and memory peripheral blood T cell subsets. IgG serology results and the functional CMV T cell responses were in complete agreement. RNA was DNase-treated and reverse transcribed with TCR constant-region primers, mostly using SuperScript III. Study-level results and caveats: Single alpha or beta chain sequences, rather than paired alpha/beta receptors, were used to define clonotypes. RNA-based TCR counts may be influenced by expression changes linked to T cell activation and differentiation. Following error correction, more than 85% of naive TCR sequences occurred only once, which made naive abundance distributions much steeper than those of memory subsets. In both CD4 and CD8 cells, the Gini index increased while Shannon and inverse Simpson diversity decreased from naive through CM, EM and EMRA. The repertoire findings for the naive and memory subsets could not be validated, as no ground truth was available. TCR abundance followed a power law whose exponent differed between naive and memory subsets but was consistent across the three individuals.

There are many counts of this clonotype. Its cognate antigen has yet to be identified. No per-base quality is available; no much larger clone lies one base away. From cysteine to phenylalanine, the CDR3 is 12 amino acids long. CDR3 DNA is the only sequence kept; it has 36 bases, read in frame from the first base. At the junction V is shortened by 8 bases and J by 5 bases, with 12 bases in between. Preparation of the library involved UMI-ligation and nested PCR. To cover both TRBC1 and TRBC2, the beta constant-region primer consisted of an equimolar mix of two oligonucleotides. T4 RNA ligase 1 ligated a single-stranded oligonucleotide carrying the SP2 primer and a 12-nucleotide UMI to the cDNA 3' end. Four rounds of PCR were used to amplify ligated cDNA, with nested alpha and beta constant-region primers being used together with the SP2 primer. The ligation reaction was incubated at 16°C for roughly 19-24 hours. PCR2 was typically performed as a SYBR Green qPCR and was stopped at a predetermined threshold so that over-amplification was prevented. Every purification after the first one was done using Agencourt AMPure XP magnetic beads. Libraries were quantified by Qubit and checked on a TapeStation, with a main peak expected near 650 bp. Pooled libraries were sequenced on an Illumina MiSeq with v2 2x251 paired-end kits, typically giving roughly 0.9-2.1 million reads per sample. Each sample's library went into the pool at approximately 4 nM, and about 5-8% PhiX was added to help with cluster recognition. For the original study's pipeline: Decombinator assigned V and J genes to Demultiplexor-processed FASTQ reads by tag matching, allowing a single base-pair mismatch. Collapsinator relied on UMIs to fix sequencing errors as well as frequency errors caused by PCR heterogeneity. TCRs were translated and CDR3s were extracted from the conserved cysteine to the FGXG phenylalanine by CDR3Translator, with non-productive sequences being flagged. Gini, Shannon entropy and inverse Simpson indices were computed after subsampling the repertoires to the same number of UMI-defined TCRs. Within the linear range, a power law was fitted by maximum likelihood to the distributions of clonotype abundance. On one naive CD8 sample, the pipeline and MIGEC gave similar UMI counts, unique TCR numbers and clonal distributions. A set of 7,322 CMV-associated CDR3 sequences, compiled from VDJdb and a published dataset, was used to search the repertoires. TCRdb ran its own pipeline on the public reads, namely fastp trimming at Q25 and MiXCR clone calling, and kept in-frame beta chains. Identical CDR3 proteins give one entry, which carries the most common genes and DNA. These V and J calls derive from TCRdb rather than the authors' analysis. Counted in this sample were roughly 21,000 distinct CDR3 sequences; approximately 11% of them appeared once. The ten most abundant clones make up over 15% of the sample.

TCR alpha and beta chain libraries were amplified separately from the second PCR step onward. To determine each donor's CMV status, fresh PBMCs were stimulated overnight with CMV viral lysate, and IFNgamma production from CD4+ T cells was then assessed. CD4 T cells were positively selected using Miltenyi beads, after which CD8 T cells were positively selected from the CD4-negative fraction. Cells stained for CD3, CD4, CD8, CD45RA, CD27 and a live/dead dye were sorted on a BD Aria II into four subsets by CD45RA and CD27. A few healthy volunteers provided blood, and each donor's sample was split into CD4 and CD8 T cells and then further divided into four differentiation subsets. Approximately 120 ml of peripheral blood was drawn per donor, and PBMC were isolated by Ficoll-Paque PLUS density-gradient centrifugation. The sorted cells were lysed in RLT buffer, after which RNA was extracted using a Qiagen RNeasy kit and kept at -80 degrees C.

The material sequenced was central memory CD8+ T cells from blood. Taken with the paper, the label for cell subset or site translates to: central memory, CD45RA- CD27+. This receptor was taken from a human donor in good health. The sequence links TRBV12-3 or TRBV12-4 to TRBJ2-5, with TRBD2 perhaps the D gene, on 6 matching bases. The CDR3 loop reads CASLGLAETQYF. The sequenced DNA: TGTGCCAGCCTAGGCCTAGCGGAGACCCAGTACTTC.